This TCR beta chain originates from a study of cytomegalovirus exposure and HLA in healthy donors (dated by TCRdb to 2015 to 2018). For the study in its entirety: In an earlier analysis of 587 of the donors, 276 Gb of sequence data and some 120 million unique TCR beta sequences from 180 million or so T cells were reported. HLA typing covered class I and class II loci at four-digit resolution. An early release that covered about 600 HLA-typed donors contained approximately 300 gigabases of sequencing data and tens of millions of unique TCR sequences. Rather than using new phenotypic data, the later analysis identified candidate immune exposures from TCR beta sequences and from how often those sequences occurred across donors. Typing coverage varied by locus: about 620-630 donors for A, B, C, DRB1 and DQB1; about 520 for DQA1; nearly 610 for DPA1; roughly 470 for DPB1. Donor age, sex, ethnicity and CMV serostatus were compiled together with the repertoire data. An earlier analysis of approximately 640 of the donors applied high-throughput TCR beta sequencing to assess whether each TCR beta V gene segment acted as functional or pseudogenic. A later genetic analysis took genome-wide SNP genotypes for about three fifths of the roughly 700 donors and used that subset as a discovery cohort. Among several hundred genotyped donors of the cohort, an average of around 250,000 unique TCR beta nucleotide sequences was sequenced per donor, of which roughly 18% were non-productive. Every discovery cohort repertoire had been produced on one sequencing platform. Using immunosequencing, the study profiled T cell repertoires from 640 or so subjects and related those repertoires to cytomegalovirus serostatus. The study combined high-throughput TCR immunosequencing, statistical association of individual TCRs with disease status, and machine learning to predict cytomegalovirus infection status. Because of strong linkage in the cohort, roughly five DR-DQ haplotypes were treated as single units for association and clustering. The study aimed to test whether cataloging public T cell receptors could reveal signatures of past pathogen exposure. In a later analysis, previously published TCR beta repertoires from 550 to 750 donors were re-analyzed and high-resolution HLA genotyping was added so that TCR occurrence patterns could be studied. Besides the first cohort of some 670 subjects, a separate validation cohort made up of roughly 130 different subjects was used. Of the 300 to 450 genotyped donors, approximately 82% fell in the genetic ancestry cluster associated with self-reported Caucasian donors. What the study reported, not specific to this receptor: Correlated functional status among segregating V segments might be attributable to linkage disequilibrium, but an unknown experimental factor could not be ruled out. Presence/absence analyses assumed roughly uniform sequencing depth across donors, an assumption that may not hold. Immune exposure information for the cohort was limited to CMV serostatus. A cluster of highly shared sequence variants was judged likely to represent a technical artifact of the sequencing pipeline. In an earlier analysis of some 550 of the donors, most TCR beta V segments were observed in productive rearrangements about 87% or about 30% of the time, broadly matching IMGT annotations. The authors suggested that the approach could potentially be extended to other disease states and immunological phenotypes. Specific HLA alleles were associated with around 18,000 TCR beta sequences at a false discovery rate of 0.05 in a later analysis. A later genetic analysis reported fewer N-insertions in productive TCRs among donors in an Asian-associated ancestry cluster than the roughly 620-donor mean. An association between a missense DCLRE1C variant and V-gene and J-gene trimming of TCR beta chains was found in a later genetic analysis and replicated in an independent cohort. Because counts were too low, seventeen rarely observed V segments, including chromosome 9 orphons, were excluded from the earlier analysis of roughly 580 of the donors. A later analysis found that most CMV-associated TCR beta chains appeared HLA-restricted, with HLA associations seemingly driven largely by CMV exposure. Several of the top co-occurrence clusters appeared to be linked to parvovirus B19, influenza, CMV and Epstein-Barr virus, according to a later analysis. A total of 164 TCR beta chains were listed by the study as associated with cytomegalovirus. Because some donors lacked HLA typing at each locus, the association tests relied only on the typed subset. A further reported finding was that TCR beta sequences accurately predicted the HLA-A and HLA-B alleles for most subjects in the first cohort. Strong co-occurrence of HLA alleles, especially DR and DQ, made assigning TCR associations to individual alleles difficult. In this cohort, only TCR beta chains were sequenced, and detectable features were limited by the absence of alpha or paired-chain data. While some public TCRs were present in many individuals, most TCR sequences turned up only very rarely across donors. Cytomegalovirus status was reported to be diagnosed by the classifier with high specificity and sensitivity in both the original and validation cohorts. A later analysis found that TCR association rates varied across HLA loci, with DRB1 alleles showing the most associated TCRs and HLA-C alleles the fewest. In vitro tests confirmed that three of the cytomegalovirus-associated TCR beta chains recognize cytomegalovirus antigens. In a later analysis, HLA-associated TCR beta chains were found to be more clonally expanded and to have lower generation probabilities than equally common non-associated chains. Some IMGT-functional V segments, including TRBV6-2 and TRBV6-3, could not be told apart with the 87-base-pair reads, so those segments were excluded.

Germline trimming: 1 base from V, 4 bases from J; junction bases outside gene matches: 5. The CDR3 runs 15 amino acids, cysteine and phenylalanine included. The read is trimmed to its CDR3 DNA, 45 bases read in frame from base 1. As encoded in the germline V gene, CDR1 is MNHNS while CDR2 is SASEGT. Libraries came from the immunoSEQ multiplex PCR assay. A mixture of 60 forward primers for TCR Vbeta segments and 13 reverse primers for TCR Jbeta segments was used in the multiplex PCR. The CDR3 region of rearranged TCR beta genes was amplified from genomic DNA with a multiplex PCR assay. The Illumina HiSeq System was used to sequence the amplified TCR beta libraries as 87-base-pair reads. For the original study's pipeline: A later analysis tallied 75 million to 85 million unique TCR beta chains across the 600 to 700 repertoires, and approximately 9.9 million of those chains were shared by two or more donors. Raw reads were error-corrected and collapsed into unique sequences by a nearest-neighbor algorithm in which closely related sequences were merged to remove PCR and sequencing errors. Alignment of CDR3 sequences to IMGT reference sequences was used to assign V, D and J gene segments. Each retained sequence needed at least a six-nucleotide match to both a V gene segment and a J gene segment. A rearrangement counted as productive if the CDR3 had no stop codons and remained in frame with V and J, and every other rearrangement counted as non-productive. CDR3 was defined by IMGT convention, running from the second conserved V-encoded cysteine to the conserved J-encoded phenylalanine. The earlier analysis of about 500 of the donors excluded sequences that lacked an unambiguous match to a single V gene segment. An earlier analysis of fewer than 750 of the donors classified V segments as functional when productive rearrangements were above 56.7% and as segregating when the standard deviation between donors was above 5%. A statistical classification framework was built to diagnose cytomegalovirus status from the catalog of TCR beta chain sequences. In a later analysis, V and J genes were assigned by comparing TCR nucleotide sequences against IMGT/GENE-DB human TR gene sequences. In a later analysis, CDR3 sequences and most-parsimonious VDJ recombination scenarios were assigned using the TCRdist pipeline. In a later analysis, each TCR beta chain was defined by its CDR3 amino acid sequence together with its V-gene family, and reads without a unique V-gene family were excluded. A later analysis removed 500 to 600 highly shared, low-generation-probability nucleotide sequences to deal with suspected cross-contamination and a sequencing artifact. In a later analysis, a clonal expansion index for each public chain was calculated from normalized within-repertoire ranks of inferred template counts. In a later analysis, generation probabilities were computed using a VDJ recombination model fitted to out-of-frame rearrangements, and the results were checked against IGoR. In a later analysis, hypergeometric tests were used to score TCR-TCR, TCR-HLA and TCR-CMV co-occurrence, with a repertoire-size bias correction applied to TCR pairs. False discovery rates were estimated in a later analysis by permuting HLA or CMV assignments 20 times. In a later analysis, co-occurring TCRs were grouped using DBSCAN, with TCRdist sequence similarity added in when clustering inside HLA-allele-positive subsets. Repertoires with fewer than 30,000 or more than 120,000 public chains were left out of co-occurrence clustering, as were a handful of repertoires with anomalous nucleotide sharing. TCRdb provides this immuneACCESS table in a form limited to in-frame rearrangements. Some clones are lacking; in checked studies, under half of them reflect an unresolved V gene, and why the rest are absent is not known. That table supplies the V and J calls and clone size; D and trimming were determined from the DNA. This sample has 150,000 to 200,000 clones in its table, and about 75% of those were observed once. The leading ten clones occupy under 2.5% of the sample.

This clone is classified as medium-sized (0.01 to 0.1%). Its antigen specificity is not known. Within one base of it there is no much larger clone, and no base qualities were kept. In total, 600 or so healthy bone marrow donors made up the cohort. At the time of sampling, all cohort members were nominally healthy, though unrecorded immune exposures were likely present. The donor tested CMV seronegative, placing the donor among the 300 to 400 seronegative members of the cohort. Every donor gave a peripheral blood sample, and the peripheral blood mononuclear cells from that sample were used for TCR beta sequencing. The Qiagen DNeasy Blood Extraction Kit was used to extract genomic DNA from the blood cell samples.

The V gene is TRBV6-1 and the J gene is TRBJ1-1; the central 8 bases match TRBD1. Sequences were obtained from PBMCs. The origin of this receptor is a female donor in good health and CMV-seronegative. The CDR3 region: CASSEGAGGITEAFF. The DNA is TGTGCCAGCAGTGAAGGGGCAGGGGGCATCACTGAAGCTTTCTTT.